Below are 16 T cell receptor beta chains sequenced from a single sample in a study of blood T cell repertoires in COVID-19. Libraries were prepared by immunoSEQ multiplex PCR; TCRdb keeps only in-frame clonotypes and omits some of them. Of roughly 250,000 clones in the sample, around 82% are singletons; the top ten hold 8% to 9.5%. The specimen was peripheral blood. All receptors come from a human donor in a cohort sampled during active COVID-19.

The V and J genes are TRBV10-1 and TRBJ2-3; D is perhaps TRBD2 (5 bases). Trimming stripped 0 bases from V and 6 bases from J, with 19 bases between. The CDR3 extends over 17 amino acids. Germline CDR1 WNHNN, CDR2 SYGVQD (reference sequence). This CDR3 is CASSESTSLARGDTQYF. The CDR3 coding sequence is TGCGCCAGCAGTGAGTCAACCTCCCTTGCACGAGGGGATACGCAGTATTTT.

The chain has TRBV24-1 and TRBJ1-5; D gene uncertain. CDR1 KGHDR and CDR2 SFDVKD come from the germline V gene. V was cut by 2 bases and J by 6 bases, with 13 bases left in between. CDR3 size: 15 residues. CDR3 nucleotides: TGTGCCACCAGTGATTCGACTGAGATGAGTCAGCCCCAGCATTTT. Its protein is CATSDSTEMSQPQHF.

This chain links TRBV7-2 with TRBJ1-1; no clear D gene. Trimming removed 5 bases at V and 0 bases at J, with 13 bases between. Germline-derived CDR1 and CDR2 are SGHTA and FQGNSA. This CDR3 has 15 residues. Here the CDR3 DNA reads TGTGCCAGCAGCCCCACGCGGCTCATGAACACTGAAGCTTTCTTT. This sequence encodes CASSPTRLMNTEAFF.

V and J are TRBV4-2 and TRBJ1-1; D is uncertain. The CDR3 runs 16 residues. Germline CDR1 and CDR2: LGHNA and YNFKEQ. V was trimmed by 0 bases and J by 2 bases, leaving 13 bases between them. The CDR3 DNA reads TGTGCCAGCAGCCAAGACAGTTCCCGCAAAAACACTGAAGCTTTCTTT. Its translation is CASSQDSSRKNTEAFF.

As regards this clone: One end of the junction varies from germline; a read error may be responsible. The gene calls are TRBV2 and TRBJ1-5, with 8 bases aligning to TRBD1. Germline V gene data show CDR1 as SNHLY and CDR2 as FYNNEI. The CDR3 consists of 16 residues. The CDR3 region is CASREDRGRSNQPQHF. The CDR3 nucleotides are TGTGCCAGCAGGGAAGACAGGGGACGAAGCAATCAGCCCCAGCATTTT.

The rearrangement uses TRBV18 and TRBJ2-3, with D hard to call. CDR3 length: 14 residues. Germline V lookup: CDR1 KGHSH, CDR2 LQKENI. V was shortened by 2 bases and J by 3 bases, with 9 bases between the two germline ends. CDR3 coding DNA: TGTGCCAGCTCACCATTCCTCGGGACAGATACGCAGTATTTT. It codes for CASSPFLGTDTQYF.

In DNA, the CDR3 is TGTGCCAGCAGCCCGAGACTAGCGAGCACAGATACGCAGTATTTT. This encodes CASSPRLASTDTQYF. The J gene is TRBJ2-3, the V gene TRBV7-6; TRBD2 agrees at 8 bases. Germline-derived CDR1 and CDR2 are SGHVS and FNYEAQ. V was pared by 5 bases and J by 0 bases, with 4 bases of the junction left unmatched. This CDR3 is built from 15 residues.

V gene TRBV4-2 combines with J gene TRBJ2-5; D unclear. Deletions cut 0 bases from V and 4 bases from J, with 6 bases between. The CDR3 extends over 13 amino acids. Looked up from germline, CDR1 is LGHNA and CDR2 is YNFKEQ. CDR3 protein: CASSQEWRETQYF. The CDR3 region has the DNA TGTGCCAGCAGCCAAGAATGGAGAGAGACCCAGTACTTC.

The chain joins TRBV29-1 to TRBJ1-2; 9 bases align to TRBD1. The CDR3 runs 13 residues. Germline V CDR1 and CDR2: SQVTM, ANQGSEA. The trim removed 7 bases at V and 2 bases at J, leaving 5 bases unmatched. This CDR3 is CSAGTGTNYGYTF. Here the CDR3 DNA reads TGCAGCGCCGGGACAGGGACCAACTATGGCTACACCTTC.

The chain links TRBV18 to TRBJ2-7, with 9 nucleotides matching TRBD1. V gave up 1 base and J gave up 13 bases; unmatched junction bases: 5. Germline V gene sequence: CDR1 KGHSH, CDR2 LQKENI. The CDR3 has 12 amino acids. CDR3 nucleotides: TGTGCCAGCTCACCACTTGAGGGACAGGGCTACTTC. It codes for CASSPLEGQGYF.

The V call is TRBV10-2, the J call TRBJ2-3; 7 nucleotides match TRBD2. J was trimmed by 5 bases and V by 0 bases; bases with no gene match: 5. The CDR3 sequence is 15 residues long. CDR1 is WSHSY and CDR2 is SAAADI in the germline V gene. CDR3 bases: TGCGCCAGCAGTGAGTCAGGACTAGTTGGAGATACGCAGTATTTT. The encoded protein is CASSESGLVGDTQYF.

The gene calls are TRBV29-1 and TRBJ2-5; 10 bases map to TRBD1. The V gene's germline CDR1 is SQVTM and CDR2 ANQGSEA. The CDR3 is 17 residues long. Losses at the gene ends were 4 bases for V and 11 bases for J; bases not matched to a gene: 22. The chain's CDR3 is CSVVRVVTGTGAPRQYF. The CDR3 coding sequence is TGCAGCGTTGTTCGTGTCGTGACCGGGACAGGGGCCCCTAGACAGTACTTC.

This chain connects TRBV18 to TRBJ1-5, with D perhaps matching TRBD1 (6 bases). The germline CDR1 and CDR2 sequences are KGHSH and LQKENI. The CDR3 runs to 15 residues. Deletions cut 3 bases from V and 9 bases from J, with 18 bases between. This chain's CDR3 is CASSPLQGRQGPQHF. The CDR3 DNA is TGTGCCAGCTCACCTCTACAGGGACGGCAGGGGCCCCAGCATTTT.

V and J are TRBV4-2 and TRBJ2-4; 10 nucleotides agree with TRBD2. Germline V lookup: CDR1 LGHNA, CDR2 YNFKEQ. The CDR3 has 16 residues. V dropped 2 bases and J dropped 1; count of bases not matched to a gene: 2. CDR3 loop: CASSQLSGGAKNIQYF. CDR3 nucleotide sequence: TGTGCCAGCAGCCAACTTAGCGGGGGGGCCAAAAACATTCAGTACTTC.

The rearrangement links TRBV6-2 or TRBV6-3 to TRBJ2-1; no clear D gene. Trimming took off 6 bases at V and 3 bases at J, with 12 bases between the two ends. This CDR3 spans 14 amino acids. Germline CDR1 MNHEY, CDR2 SVGEGT. The CDR3 nucleotides read TGTGCCAGCAGCCACACCCAAGTCTACAATGAGCAGTTCTTC. It translates to CASSHTQVYNEQFF.

V is TRBV5-4 and J is TRBJ2-5, with 8 bases matching TRBD1. The CDR3 length is 15 residues. Germline values: CDR1 SGHNT, CDR2 YYREEE (reference sequence). V trimming: 4 bases; J trimming: 2 bases; junction bases outside the gene matches: 7. CDR3 in amino acids: CASSLSGQAQETQYF. As DNA, the CDR3 is TGTGCCAGCAGCCTATCGGGACAGGCACAAGAGACCCAGTACTTC. The full variable domain, its missing parts supplied by reference TRBV5-4 and TRBJ2-5, is ETGVTQSPTHLIKTRGQQVTLRCSSQSGHNTVSWYQQALGQGPQFIFQYYREEENGRGNFPPRFSGLQFPNYSSELNVNALELDDSALYLCASSLSGQAQETQYFGPGTRLLVL.